These 4 T cell receptor beta chains share one sample of origin, sequenced in a study of persistence of HIV-infected CD4 T cells. Nonspecific anti-CD3/anti-CD28 bead stimulation represents the broad CD4+ T cell repertoire. Sorting selected CD4+ T cells upregulating both CD40 ligand and CD69. The libraries were made with immunoSEQ version 4 in survey mode. Sequencing used immunoSEQ multiplex PCR; TCRdb keeps in-frame clones, though not all of them. Counted here are 40,000 or so clones, about 90% occurring once; the ten biggest clones make up under 1.2%. Their antigens are not known. The starting material was CD4+ T cells sorted from PBMCs after roughly 18-hour stimulation, obtained from a patient who received antiretroviral therapy. These receptors came from an adult man with HIV who was CMV-seropositive.

This chain uses TRBV6-5 with TRBJ1-5; a possible D gene is TRBD1 (6 bases). CDR3 length equals 14 residues. The germline CDR1 and CDR2 sequences are MNHEY and SVGAGI. The germline V and J ends were trimmed by 5 bases and 0 bases, with 8 bases remaining between them. CDR3 nucleotides: TGTGCCAGCAGTCGGACAGCTAGCAATCAGCCCCAGCATTTT. Translating it yields CASSRTASNQPQHF.

The J gene is TRBJ2-3, the V gene TRBV24-1, with D maybe TRBD1 (7 bases). Germline V gives CDR1 KGHDR, CDR2 SFDVKD. This CDR3 has 15 residues. V was trimmed by 4 bases and J by 0 bases, leaving 10 bases between them. The CDR3 DNA sequence: TGTGCCACCAGTGACCCAGGGGGGAGCACAGATACGCAGTATTTT. It specifies CATSDPGGSTDTQYF.

The rearrangement links TRBV3-1 (or the pseudogene TRBV3-2) to TRBJ2-3; the D gene is possibly TRBD2 (5 bases). Trimming took 0 bases from V and 5 from J, leaving 15 bases between them. Per germline, CDR1 LGHDT and CDR2 YNNKEL (reference sequence). This CDR3 spans 16 amino acids. The CDR3 here is CASSQENERAGDTQYF. In nucleotides, the CDR3 is TGTGCCAGCAGCCAAGAAAATGAGCGTGCGGGAGATACGCAGTATTTT.

DNA of the CDR3: TGTGCCAGCAGCCGTACAGGGTTGAAAAGCTATGGCTACACCTTC. It codes for CASSRTGLKSYGYTF. The V call is TRBV6-5, the J call TRBJ1-2, with a possible D match to TRBD1 (6 bases). CDR1 and CDR2 (germline): MNHEY, SVGAGI. V was clipped by 6 bases and J by 4 bases, with 18 bases between them. The CDR3 spans 15 residues.